The 8 T cell receptor beta chains below all came from one sample that was sequenced in a study of T cell clones after liver transplantation. Only in-frame clones appear in the TCRdb table, and some are missing; sequencing was by immunoSEQ multiplex PCR. Of just under 60,000 clones listed, 70% are singletons. The input for sequencing was CD4+ T cells from blood, taken at the approximately 15-month timepoint. The origin of the receptors is a human patient who received a liver transplant. Some T cells here may be from the graft donor.

The chain joins TRBV30 to TRBJ2-7; TRBD1 aligns across 7 bases. Trimming cost V 2 bases and J 4 bases; bases outside gene matches: 5. The CDR3 covers 13 residues. CDR1 is GTSNPN and CDR2 is SVGIG in the germline V gene (reference sequence). CDR3: CAWSRQGGYEQYF. Here the CDR3 DNA reads TGTGCCTGGAGTAGACAGGGCGGGTACGAGCAGTACTTC.

This clone was recorded many times. The V gene is TRBV6-1, the J gene TRBJ2-3, with D perhaps TRBD1 or TRBD2 (6 bases each). This CDR3 spans 14 amino acids. CDR1 is MNHNS, CDR2 SASEGT, per germline. V lost 6 bases and J 0 bases, leaving 10 bases between the germline ends. The CDR3 region is CASSGGGSTDTQYF. CDR3 DNA sequence: TGTGCCAGCAGCGGAGGGGGGAGCACAGATACGCAGTATTTT.

This clone was recorded a few times. CDR3 nucleotides: TGTGCCAGCAGCCAAGACGGGGGGAATTACAATGAGCAGTTCTTC. It specifies CASSQDGGNYNEQFF. This chain uses TRBV4-2 with TRBJ2-1, with 7 bases aligning to TRBD2. Germline lookup yields CDR1 LGHNA and CDR2 YNFKEQ. J gave up 4 bases and V 0 bases, and 3 bases lay outside the gene matches. This CDR3 comprises 15 residues.

This chain connects TRBV2 to TRBJ2-3; possibly TRBD2 for D (7 bases). Germline CDR1 reads SNHLY; CDR2 reads FYNNEI. This CDR3 region has 15 residues. Trimming pared 3 bases from V and 1 base from J, leaving 11 bases between. DNA for the CDR3: TGTGCCAGCAGTGAGGGGGGGCCCGGCACAGATACGCAGTATTTT. The encoded protein is CASSEGGPGTDTQYF.

In this sample, this clone is large (0.1 to 1%). CDR3 bases: TGTGCCAGCAGCCAATCGGCGGGGGGGCCGGGCGAGCAGTACTTC. Protein: CASSQSAGGPGEQYF. The chain is built from TRBV14 and TRBJ2-7, with 9 bases fitting TRBD2. In germline, CDR1 is SGHDN, CDR2 FVKESK. The CDR3 totals 15 residues. The trim removed 2 bases at V and 6 bases at J, leaving 8 bases unmatched.

The chain uses TRBV5-8 and TRBJ2-5; D possibly corresponds to TRBD2 (7 bases). CDR1 and CDR2 (germline): SGHTS, YDEGEE. This CDR3 region has 15 residues. Trimming stripped 5 bases from V and 3 bases from J, with 17 bases between. The CDR3 is CASSGGRGQKETQYF. For the CDR3, the DNA is TGTGCCAGCAGTGGGGGGAGGGGACAAAAAGAGACCCAGTACTTC.

The chain joins TRBV14 to TRBJ1-4, with a possible D match to TRBD1 (6 bases). This CDR3 contains 14 residues. V was pared by 4 bases and J by 8 bases, with 14 bases between. Germline loops: CDR1 SGHDN, CDR2 FVKESK. CDR3 region: CASSPWGPGEKLFF. The CDR3 bases are TGTGCCAGCAGCCCCTGGGGGCCAGGGGAAAAACTGTTTTTT.

The chain joins TRBV15 to TRBJ1-4, with 8 bases identical to TRBD1. V shed 2 bases, J shed 4 bases, and the junction held 3 bases outside the gene matches. CDR1 and CDR2 from the germline V gene are LNHNV and YYDKDF (reference sequence). The CDR3 totals 15 residues. The CDR3 DNA reads TGTGCCACCAGCAGAACGACAGGGGATAATGAAAAACTGTTTTTT. It is translated as CATSRTTGDNEKLFF.